This entry lists 16 T cell receptor beta chains sequenced from one sample in a study of CD4 T cell repertoires in COVID-19. TCRdb's copy holds only in-frame clones and misses some; the assay was immunoSEQ multiplex PCR. The sample lists some 80,000 clones, roughly 80% occurring once. The starting material was CD4+ T cells from peripheral blood, obtained after recovery from COVID-19. The receptors were sampled from a human donor who had COVID-19.

The table lists this clone with a few counts. A read error may account for a junction end that differs from germline. The rearrangement uses TRBV7-2 and TRBJ2-1; D is perhaps TRBD2 (6 bases). The V gene's germline CDR1 is SGHTA and CDR2 FQGNSA. There are 15 residues in the CDR3. DNA for the CDR3: TGTGCCAGCAGCTTGTGGGAGGCCTCCTCCAATGAGCAGTTCTTC. Translation gives CASSLWEASSNEQFF.

The rearrangement joins TRBV28 to TRBJ1-5; no definite D call. V shed 3 bases and J shed 9 bases, with 15 bases lying between them. This CDR3 contains 14 residues. In germline, CDR1 is MDHEN, CDR2 SYDVKM. The CDR3 loop reads CASSFNHGWGPQHF. The CDR3 DNA is TGTGCCAGCAGTTTCAACCATGGTTGGGGGCCCCAGCATTTT. Using reference TRBV28 and TRBJ1-5 for the parts outside the CDR3, the full variable domain is DVKVTQSSRYLVKRTGEKVFLECVQDMDHENMFWYRQDPGLGLRLIYFSYDVKMKEKGDIPEGYSVSREKKERFSLILESASTNQTSMYLCASSFNHGWGPQHFGDGTRLSIL.

The sample holds one count of this clone. This chain joins TRBV9 and TRBJ1-1; 7 nucleotides align to TRBD1. Germline lookup yields CDR1 SGDLS and CDR2 YYNGEE. Trimming at V came to 0 bases and at J to 0 bases, leaving 8 bases not matched to a gene. The CDR3 spans 17 residues. As DNA, the CDR3 is TGTGCCAGCAGCGTAGGACCCGAGGGGGCCGTGAACACTGAAGCTTTCTTT. Translation gives CASSVGPEGAVNTEAFF. Full variable domain (outside the CDR3, taken from reference TRBV9 and TRBJ1-1): DSGVTQTPKHLITATGQRVTLRCSPRSGDLSVYWYQQSLDQGLQFLIQYYNGEERAKGNILERFSAQQFPDLHSELNLSSLELGDSALYFCASSVGPEGAVNTEAFFGQGTRLTVV.

The CDR3 region has the DNA TGTGCCAGCAGTTTATCCCTCAATAGCAATCAGCCCCAGCATTTT. This gives the protein CASSLSLNSNQPQHF. The genes are TRBV28 and TRBJ1-5; no reliable D call. The CDR3 contains 15 residues. The germline CDR1 and CDR2 sequences are MDHEN and SYDVKM. The V gene lost 1 base and the J gene lost 0 bases, with 7 bases spanning the gap.

This clone has a handful of counts. The V gene is TRBV5-6, the J gene TRBJ1-2, with a weak D call TRBD1 (6 bases). V shed 5 bases and J shed 7 bases, with 12 bases lying between them. The CDR3 has 12 residues. Germline assignment: CDR1 SGHDT and CDR2 YYEEEE. The DNA for the CDR3 is TGTGCCAGCAGAAGACAGGATCTTGGCTACACCTTC. It codes for CASRRQDLGYTF.

This clone was seen just once. Other DNA sequences in the sample encode the same CDR3. The chain joins TRBV7-2 to TRBJ1-4; D is undetermined. The CDR3 spans 13 residues. Germline assignment: CDR1 SGHTA and CDR2 FQGNSA. With 3 bases removed from V and 8 bases from J, the gap between germline ends came to 10 bases. CDR3: CASSFTSGEKLFF. Written as DNA, the CDR3 is TGTGCCAGCAGCTTTACTTCGGGGGAAAAACTGTTTTTT.

This chain uses TRBV5-3 with TRBJ2-1; D assignment may be TRBD1 or TRBD2 (5 bases each). TRBV5-3 is classed as an ORF, of uncertain function. Trimming took off 2 bases at V and 7 bases at J, with 7 bases between the two ends. This CDR3 comprises 12 residues. CDR3 loop: CARSLEGNEQFF. CDR3 coding DNA: TGTGCCAGAAGCTTAGAGGGGAATGAGCAGTTCTTC.

This clone was recorded a few times. The V gene is TRBV2, the J gene TRBJ1-5; D gene unclear. Trimming stripped 4 bases from V and 0 bases from J, with 10 bases between. The CDR3 is 15 amino acids. The germline CDR1 and CDR2 sequences are SNHLY and FYNNEI. The CDR3 DNA is TGTGCCAGCAGTGTGCTGGGTTTTAGCAATCAGCCCCAGCATTTT. Its protein is CASSVLGFSNQPQHF.

This clone has only one observation. In nucleotides, the CDR3 is TGTGCCAGCACTGTCCAGGTCTTGAATCAGCCCCAGCATTTT. Its translation is CASTVQVLNQPQHF. The rearrangement joins TRBV27 to TRBJ1-5; D not certain. Trimming pared 7 bases from V and 4 bases from J, leaving 14 bases between. This CDR3 has 14 residues. Germline V gives CDR1 MNHEY, CDR2 SMNVEV (reference sequence).

The gene calls are TRBV20-1 and TRBJ2-5; D is uncertain. Trimming removed 8 bases from V and 0 bases from J, with 7 bases in between. The germline V gene has CDR1 DFQATT and CDR2 SNEGSKA (reference sequence). The CDR3 covers 11 residues. The CDR3 DNA reads as TGCAGTCTCCAGCACCAAGAGACCCAGTACTTC. As protein: CSLQHQETQYF.

CDR3 loop: CASSQAWGDEQFF. As DNA, the CDR3 is TGTGCCAGCAGCCAAGCGTGGGGTGATGAGCAGTTCTTC. The genes are TRBV4-2 and TRBJ2-1; D is uncertain. The V and J ends lost 1 base and 8 bases respectively, with 9 bases between them. Germline CDR1 reads LGHNA; CDR2 reads YNFKEQ. The CDR3 covers 13 residues.

A few counts support this clone. The rearrangement joins TRBV10-3 to TRBJ2-5, with D unclear. Germline V CDR1 and CDR2: ENHRY, SYGVKD. The V end was cut by 1 base, the J end by 5 bases, with 5 bases between. The CDR3 runs 12 residues. The CDR3 loop reads CAISEWMETQYF. The CDR3 DNA reads as TGTGCCATCAGTGAGTGGATGGAGACCCAGTACTTC.

The V and J genes are TRBV3-1 (or the pseudogene TRBV3-2) and TRBJ2-7, with unresolved D. The germline V gene has CDR1 LGHDT and CDR2 YNNKEL (reference sequence). Trimming took off 5 bases at V and 3 bases at J, with 11 bases between the two ends. This CDR3 contains 13 residues. The DNA for the CDR3 is TGTGCCAGCAGCGCAAGGTCAGGCTACGAGCAGTACTTC. Protein sequence: CASSARSGYEQYF.

The chain carries TRBV6-6 and TRBJ2-4; the match to TRBD1 covers 8 bases. CDR3 length: 13 amino acids. The germline CDR1 and CDR2 sequences are MNHNY and SVGAGI (reference sequence). V was clipped by 5 bases and J by 5 bases; unmatched bases: 2. The CDR3 loop reads CASSATGENIQYF. For the CDR3, the DNA is TGTGCCAGCAGTGCGACAGGGGAAAACATTCAGTACTTC.

The rearrangement links TRBV6-1 to TRBJ2-3; 7 bases match TRBD2. CDR1 and CDR2 from the germline V gene are MNHNS and SASEGT. The V and J ends lost 8 bases and 3 bases, in that order; junction bases with no gene match: 2. The CDR3 contains 12 residues. CDR3 region: CASRGVTDTQYF. CDR3 DNA sequence: TGTGCCAGCCGGGGGGTAACAGATACGCAGTATTTT.

The chain employs TRBV6-1 and TRBJ2-7; 8 bases are shared with TRBD2. V was pared by 2 bases and J by 3 bases, with 9 bases of the junction left unmatched. CDR1 is MNHNS and CDR2 is SASEGT in the germline V gene. The CDR3 sequence is 16 residues long. CDR3: CASSEYRLAPLYEQYF. The CDR3 bases are TGTGCCAGCAGTGAATACAGACTAGCGCCCCTCTACGAGCAGTACTTC.